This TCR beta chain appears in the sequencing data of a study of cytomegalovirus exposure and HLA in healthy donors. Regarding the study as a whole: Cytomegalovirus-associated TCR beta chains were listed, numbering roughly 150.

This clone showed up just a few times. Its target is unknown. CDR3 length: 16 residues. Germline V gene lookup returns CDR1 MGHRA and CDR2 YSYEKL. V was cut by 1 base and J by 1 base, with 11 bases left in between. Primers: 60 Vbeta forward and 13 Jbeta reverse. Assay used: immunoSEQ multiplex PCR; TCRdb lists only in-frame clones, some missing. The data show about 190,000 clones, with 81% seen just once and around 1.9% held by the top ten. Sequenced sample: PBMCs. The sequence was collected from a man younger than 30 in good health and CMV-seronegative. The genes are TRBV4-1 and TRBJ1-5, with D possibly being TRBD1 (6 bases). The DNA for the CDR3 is TGCGCCAGCAGCCAAGTTTGGACAGAAAGCAATCAGCCCCAGCATTTT. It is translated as CASSQVWTESNQPQHF.